This T cell receptor (beta chain) was identified in a study of beta chain features in type 1 diabetes. Findings of the study overall: TCRB repertoires of naive, central memory and Treg cells appeared more similar among patients than among healthy donors.

Every bit of the isolated RNA underwent reverse transcription, so sequencing read expressed TCRB transcripts. Sequencing was performed with immunoSEQ multiplex PCR; in TCRdb, only in-frame clones are kept and a portion is missing. The sample shows 130,000 to 150,000 clones, 6% to 7.5% of them seen only once. A few counts support this clone. Its specificity is unknown. Other nucleotide sequences from this sample produce the same CDR3. CDR1 is SGHRS and CDR2 is YFSETQ in the germline V gene. Losses at the gene ends were 3 bases for V and 4 bases for J; bases not matched to a gene: 5. The CDR3 runs 14 residues.

This TCR was recovered from a woman younger than 45 in good health. Material: central memory CD4+ T cells from blood. The V call is TRBV5-1, the J call TRBJ2-7, with 9 bases lining up with TRBD2. The CDR3 sequence: CASSSASGTYEQYF. CDR3 coding DNA: TGCGCCAGCAGCTCGGCTAGCGGGACGTACGAGCAGTACTTC.